The present TCR beta chain was sequenced within a study of blood T cell repertoires in COVID-19. Germline loops: CDR1 MNHEY, CDR2 SMNVEV (reference sequence). V was trimmed by 4 bases and J by 7 bases, leaving 20 bases between them. The CDR3 contains 16 residues. In its sample, this clone was seen a few times. Assignment of participants to cohorts was predicated upon participant-reported clinical history. Method: immunoSEQ multiplex PCR; TCRdb's copy keeps in-frame clones and lacks some. The table has more than 250,000 clones, around 88% seen once. The TCR originated in a woman aged 35 to 49 who had recovered from COVID-19. The chain recombines TRBV27 with TRBJ1-5, with D possibly being TRBD1 (6 bases). The specimen was PBMCs or T cells enriched from blood (not recorded which). The CDR3 coding sequence is TGTGCCAGCAGTTACCTCCGGGACAAAGGTGAACAGCCCCAGCATTTT. Amino acid sequence: CASSYLRDKGEQPQHF.